These 12 T cell receptor beta chains share one sample of origin, sequenced in a study of blood T cell repertoires in COVID-19. Profiling relied on immunoSEQ multiplex PCR, and the TCRdb table lists in-frame clones only, not all of them. The profile covers roughly 500,000 clones, with more than 75% appearing a single time and 1.5% to 2% taken by the ten largest. Specimen: PBMCs or T cells enriched from blood (not recorded which). The source is a woman aged 40 to 55 who had recovered from COVID-19.

The rearrangement uses TRBV7-6 and TRBJ2-3, with 8 bases lining up with TRBD1. The CDR3 length is 19 residues. After removal of 5 bases from V and 0 bases from J, the junction contained 16 bases not matched to a gene. Per germline, CDR1 SGHVS and CDR2 FNYEAQ. The CDR3 DNA is TGTGCCAGCAGCCCACTGGCAGGGGGCGACTACCGTAGCACAGATACGCAGTATTTT. Protein product: CASSPLAGGDYRSTDTQYF.

The rearrangement joins TRBV27 to TRBJ1-2; tentative D call: TRBD1 (5 bases). There are 14 residues in the CDR3. With 5 bases removed from V and 4 bases from J, the gap between germline ends came to 14 bases. The V gene's germline CDR1 is MNHEY and CDR2 SMNVEV (reference sequence). In DNA form, the CDR3 reads TGTGCCAGCAGTCCAAGGACATTCGTCTATGGCTACACCTTC. As protein: CASSPRTFVYGYTF.

The V gene is TRBV5-1, the J gene TRBJ2-2; D is perhaps TRBD2 (6 bases). Germline V gene sequence: CDR1 SGHRS, CDR2 YFSETQ. The CDR3 consists of 15 residues. Trimming shortened V by 0 bases and J by 6 bases, and 12 bases separated the two germline ends. The CDR3 is CASSLEEGIPGELFF. CDR3 nucleotides: TGCGCCAGCAGCTTGGAGGAGGGTATCCCCGGGGAGCTGTTTTTT.

The V gene is TRBV29-1, the J gene TRBJ1-1; TRBD1 matches 10 bases. The CDR3 totals 19 residues. Germline values: CDR1 SQVTM, CDR2 ANQGSEA. V lost 5 bases, J lost 1 base, and 19 bases stayed unmatched. The CDR3, as DNA: TGCAGCGTTTTTTGGCCCCGGGACGACAGGGGGCTAGAGAACACTGAAGCTTTCTTT. It codes for CSVFWPRDDRGLENTEAFF.

This chain links TRBV11-3 with TRBJ2-1; TRBD2 aligns across 10 bases. Per germline, CDR1 SGHNT and CDR2 YENEEA. This CDR3 contains 16 residues. V lost 1 base to trimming and J lost 9 bases; unmatched junction nucleotides: 9. As DNA, the CDR3 is TGTGCCAGCAGCTTAGTGCCTAGCGGGAGCTATGGTGAGCAGTTCTTC. Translated: CASSLVPSGSYGEQFF.

This chain links TRBV5-6 with TRBJ2-7; 11 positions match TRBD1. The CDR3 has 13 residues. J lost 5 bases, V lost 3 bases, and 1 base had no gene match. The germline V gene has CDR1 SGHDT and CDR2 YYEEEE. The CDR3 here is CASSWTGGNEQYF. The CDR3 bases are TGTGCCAGCAGCTGGACAGGGGGCAACGAGCAGTACTTC.

The genes are TRBV9 and TRBJ2-7, with 15 bases aligning to TRBD2. The CDR3 extends over 18 amino acids. Trimming at V came to 0 bases and at J to 1 base, leaving 5 bases not matched to a gene. Germline V gene lookup returns CDR1 SGDLS and CDR2 YYNGEE. The CDR3 coding sequence is TGTGCCAGCAGCGTAGGGACTAGCGGGAGGGGGGTTTCCTACGAGCAGTACTTC. It encodes CASSVGTSGRGVSYEQYF.

The chain couples TRBV18 to TRBJ2-7; a possible D gene is TRBD2 (6 bases). Trimming took 6 bases from V and 6 from J, leaving 21 bases between them. Germline loops: CDR1 KGHSH, CDR2 LQKENI. The CDR3 runs to 15 residues. The CDR3 spells CASSLIGTLLAEQYF. The CDR3 nucleotides read TGTGCCAGCTCCCTCATCGGGACTCTCCTCGCCGAGCAGTACTTC.

The gene calls are TRBV15 and TRBJ2-2; 9 nucleotides align to TRBD2. V lost 3 bases, J lost 0 bases, and 5 bases stayed unmatched. Germline CDR1 reads LNHNV; CDR2 reads YYDKDF (reference sequence). CDR3 length: 17 amino acids. DNA of the CDR3: TGTGCCACCAGCAGGGGGACTAGCAGAGCGAACACCGGGGAGCTGTTTTTT. Translating gives CATSRGTSRANTGELFF.

The sample holds a few counts of this clone. The CDR3 DNA is TGTGCCAGCAGCTTGGGGGCTAGCGGGAGAGGTGAGCAGTTCTTC. Residues: CASSLGASGRGEQFF. The J gene is TRBJ2-1, the V gene TRBV5-4; the match to TRBD2 covers 10 bases. CDR3 size: 15 residues. In germline, CDR1 is SGHNT, CDR2 YYREEE (reference sequence). The V gene end was trimmed by 0 bases and the J gene end by 9 bases; junction bases not matched to a gene: 6.

The V call is TRBV5-4, the J call TRBJ1-3, with D perhaps TRBD1 (5 bases). This CDR3 region has 12 residues. Germline CDR1 is SGHNT and CDR2 is YYREEE (reference sequence). V was shortened by 4 bases and J by 8 bases, with 10 bases between the two germline ends. CDR3: CASSRAGDTIYF. The CDR3 region has the DNA TGTGCCAGCAGCCGGGCGGGGGACACCATATATTTT.

J is TRBJ1-5 and V is TRBV27; 8 bases agree with TRBD1. This CDR3 contains 17 residues. V was clipped by 3 bases and J by 4 bases; unmatched bases: 11. Germline V gene data show CDR1 as MNHEY and CDR2 as SMNVEV (reference sequence). CDR3 coding DNA: TGTGCCAGCAGTTTTGGCCGGGGCCAGGGGGCGAATCAGCCCCAGCATTTT. Encoded protein: CASSFGRGQGANQPQHF.